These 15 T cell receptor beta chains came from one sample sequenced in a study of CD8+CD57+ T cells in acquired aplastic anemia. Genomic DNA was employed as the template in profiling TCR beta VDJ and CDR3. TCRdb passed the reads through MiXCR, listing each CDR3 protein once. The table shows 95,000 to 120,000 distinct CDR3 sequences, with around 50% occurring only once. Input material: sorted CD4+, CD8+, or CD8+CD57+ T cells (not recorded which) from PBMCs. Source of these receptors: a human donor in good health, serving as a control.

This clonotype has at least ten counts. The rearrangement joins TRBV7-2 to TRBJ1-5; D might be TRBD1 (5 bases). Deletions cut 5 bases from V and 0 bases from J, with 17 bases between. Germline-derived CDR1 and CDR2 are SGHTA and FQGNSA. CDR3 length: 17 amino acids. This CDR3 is CASSIENGHYSNQPQHF. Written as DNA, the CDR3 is TGTGCCAGCAGCATCGAAAACGGACACTATAGCAATCAGCCCCAGCATTTT.

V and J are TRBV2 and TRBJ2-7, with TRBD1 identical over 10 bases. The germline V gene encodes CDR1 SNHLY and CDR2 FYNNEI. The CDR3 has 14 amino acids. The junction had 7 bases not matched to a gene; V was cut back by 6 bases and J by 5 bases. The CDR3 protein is CASRRVGTGDEQYF. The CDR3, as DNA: TGTGCCAGCAGGAGAGTGGGGACAGGGGACGAGCAGTACTTC.

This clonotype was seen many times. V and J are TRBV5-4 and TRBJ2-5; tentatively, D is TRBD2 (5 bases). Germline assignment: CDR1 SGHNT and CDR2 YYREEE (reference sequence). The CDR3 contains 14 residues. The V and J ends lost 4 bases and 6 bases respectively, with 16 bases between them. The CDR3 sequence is CASSPPAGRKTQYF. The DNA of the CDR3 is TGTGCCAGCAGCCCCCCGGCGGGTCGGAAGACCCAGTACTTC.

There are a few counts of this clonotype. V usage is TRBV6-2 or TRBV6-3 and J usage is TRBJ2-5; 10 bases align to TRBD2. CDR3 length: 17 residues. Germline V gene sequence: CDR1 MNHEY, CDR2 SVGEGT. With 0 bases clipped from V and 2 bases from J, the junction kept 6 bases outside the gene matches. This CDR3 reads CASSYSILAGPQETQYF. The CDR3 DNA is TGTGCCAGCAGTTACTCGATACTAGCGGGGCCACAAGAGACCCAGTACTTC.

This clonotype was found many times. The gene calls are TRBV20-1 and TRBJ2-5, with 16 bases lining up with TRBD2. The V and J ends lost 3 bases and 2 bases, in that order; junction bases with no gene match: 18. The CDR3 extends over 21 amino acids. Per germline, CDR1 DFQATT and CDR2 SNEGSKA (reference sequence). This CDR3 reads CSARAYPFGTSGGAPQETQYF. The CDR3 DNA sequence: TGCAGTGCTAGGGCGTACCCTTTTGGGACTAGCGGGGGGGCCCCTCAAGAGACCCAGTACTTC.

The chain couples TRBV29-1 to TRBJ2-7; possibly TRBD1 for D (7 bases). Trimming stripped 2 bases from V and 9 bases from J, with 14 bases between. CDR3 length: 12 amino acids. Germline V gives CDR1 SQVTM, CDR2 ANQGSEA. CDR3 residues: CSVENRGGGQYF. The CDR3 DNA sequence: TGCAGCGTTGAAAACAGGGGAGGTGGGCAGTACTTC.

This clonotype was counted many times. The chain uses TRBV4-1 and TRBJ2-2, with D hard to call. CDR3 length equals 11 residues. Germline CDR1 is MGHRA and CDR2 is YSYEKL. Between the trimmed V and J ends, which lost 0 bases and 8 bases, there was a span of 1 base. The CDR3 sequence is CASSQDGELFF. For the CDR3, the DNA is TGCGCCAGCAGCCAAGATGGGGAGCTGTTTTTT.

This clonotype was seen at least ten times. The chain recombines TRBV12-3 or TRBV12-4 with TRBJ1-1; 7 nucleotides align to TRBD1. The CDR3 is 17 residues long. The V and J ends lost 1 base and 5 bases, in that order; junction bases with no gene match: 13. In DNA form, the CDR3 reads TGTGCCAGCAGTTTAGGGCTAGGGGGCGCACGAAAGACTGAAGCTTTCTTT. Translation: CASSLGLGGARKTEAFF.

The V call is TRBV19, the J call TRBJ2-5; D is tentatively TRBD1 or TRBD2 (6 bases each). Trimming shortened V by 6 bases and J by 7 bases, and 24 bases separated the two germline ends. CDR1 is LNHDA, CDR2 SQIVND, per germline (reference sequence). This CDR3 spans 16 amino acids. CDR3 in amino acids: CASSELGRGGGRTQYF. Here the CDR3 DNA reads TGTGCCAGTAGCGAGCTTGGGCGTGGAGGGGGGAGGACCCAGTACTTC. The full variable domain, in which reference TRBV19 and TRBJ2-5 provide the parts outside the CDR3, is DGGITQSPKYLFRKEGQNVTLSCEQNLNHDAMYWYRQDPGQGLRLIYYSQIVNDFQKGDIAEGYSVSREKKESFPLTVTSAQKNPTAFYLCASSELGRGGGRTQYFGPGTRLLVL.

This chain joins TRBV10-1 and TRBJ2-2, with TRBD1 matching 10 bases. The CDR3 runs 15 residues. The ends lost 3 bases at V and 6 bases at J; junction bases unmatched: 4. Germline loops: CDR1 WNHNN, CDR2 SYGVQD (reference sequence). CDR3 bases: TGCGCCAGCAGTGAAGTCGGGACAGGGGCCGGGGAGCTGTTTTTT. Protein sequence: CASSEVGTGAGELFF.

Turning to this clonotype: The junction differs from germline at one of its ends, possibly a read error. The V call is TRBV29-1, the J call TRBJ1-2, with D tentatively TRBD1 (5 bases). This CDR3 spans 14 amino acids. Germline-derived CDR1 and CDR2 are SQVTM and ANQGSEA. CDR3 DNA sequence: TGTAGCGCGCACAGCTTCGGGGGAAACCATGGCTACACCTTC. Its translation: CSAHSFGGNHGYTF.

This CDR3 is CANIGTTYEQYF. CDR3 nucleotides: TGTGCCAACATTGGCACGACCTACGAGCAGTACTTC. The chain has TRBV2 and TRBJ2-7, with D uncertain. V was cut by 10 bases and J by 2 bases, with 12 bases left in between. Germline V gene sequence: CDR1 SNHLY, CDR2 FYNNEI. The CDR3 has 12 residues.

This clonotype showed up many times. The chain's CDR3 is CASSLARGGAYEQYF. The DNA for the CDR3 is TGTGCCAGCAGCTTAGCACGCGGGGGGGCCTACGAGCAGTACTTC. This chain uses TRBV7-3 with TRBJ2-7; 9 bases align to TRBD2. V lost 2 bases to trimming and J lost 2 bases; unmatched junction nucleotides: 4. CDR1 SGHTA and CDR2 FQGTGA come from the germline V gene. This CDR3 has 15 amino acids.

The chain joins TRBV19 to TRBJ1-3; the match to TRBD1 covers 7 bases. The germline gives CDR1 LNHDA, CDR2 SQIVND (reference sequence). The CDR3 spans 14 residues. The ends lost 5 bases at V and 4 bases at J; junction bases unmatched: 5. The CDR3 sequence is CASSRTGEGNTIYF. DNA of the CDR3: TGTGCCAGTAGTCGGACAGGCGAAGGAAACACCATATATTTT. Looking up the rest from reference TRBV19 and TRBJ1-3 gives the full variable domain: DGGITQSPKYLFRKEGQNVTLSCEQNLNHDAMYWYRQDPGQGLRLIYYSQIVNDFQKGDIAEGYSVSREKKESFPLTVTSAQKNPTAFYLCASSRTGEGNTIYFGEGSWLTVV.

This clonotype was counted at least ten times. Here the CDR3 reads CASSLGTGTEAFF. Written as DNA, the CDR3 is TGTGCCAGTAGCCTGGGGACGGGGACTGAAGCTTTCTTT. V gene TRBV6-4 combines with J gene TRBJ1-1; a possible D gene is TRBD1 (5 bases). The CDR3 has 13 residues. With 9 bases removed from V and 5 bases from J, the gap between germline ends came to 16 bases. Germline assignment: CDR1 MRHNA and CDR2 SNTAGT.